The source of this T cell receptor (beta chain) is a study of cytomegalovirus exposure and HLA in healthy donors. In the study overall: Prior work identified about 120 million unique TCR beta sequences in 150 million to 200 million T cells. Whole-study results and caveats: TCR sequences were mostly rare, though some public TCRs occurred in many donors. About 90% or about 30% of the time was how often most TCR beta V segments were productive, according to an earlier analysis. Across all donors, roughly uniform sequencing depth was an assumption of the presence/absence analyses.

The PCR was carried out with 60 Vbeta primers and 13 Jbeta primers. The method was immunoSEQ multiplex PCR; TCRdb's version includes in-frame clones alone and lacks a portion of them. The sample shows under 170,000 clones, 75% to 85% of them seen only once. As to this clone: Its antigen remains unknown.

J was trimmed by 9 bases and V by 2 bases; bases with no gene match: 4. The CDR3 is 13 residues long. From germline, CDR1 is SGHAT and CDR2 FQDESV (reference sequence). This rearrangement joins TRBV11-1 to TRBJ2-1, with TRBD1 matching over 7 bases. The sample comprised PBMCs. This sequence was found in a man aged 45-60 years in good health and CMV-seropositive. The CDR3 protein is CASSLLGGSEQFF. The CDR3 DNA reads TGTGCCAGCAGCTTATTAGGGGGCAGTGAGCAGTTCTTC.